These 31 T cell receptor beta chains share one sample of origin, sequenced in a study of cytomegalovirus exposure and HLA in healthy donors. 13 Jbeta primers and 60 Vbeta primers were used for the PCR. Repertoires were generated with immunoSEQ multiplex PCR, while TCRdb's copy carries only in-frame clones and drops some. The repertoire has 75,000 to 95,000 clones, 84% of them found once; the top ten carry 4.5% to 7%. The sequenced sample was PBMCs. Every receptor here comes from a woman between 18 and 29 years old in good health and CMV-seropositive.

The V gene is TRBV2, the J gene TRBJ1-1, with D possibly being TRBD1 (5 bases). V gave up 2 bases and J gave up 5 bases, with 12 bases separating them. Per germline, CDR1 SNHLY and CDR2 FYNNEI. CDR3 length equals 14 residues. The CDR3 protein is CASSEQGLVTEAFF. CDR3 sequence (DNA): TGTGCCAGCAGTGAACAGGGATTGGTAACTGAAGCTTTCTTT. The variable domain in full, completed from reference TRBV2 and TRBJ1-1, reads EPEVTQTPSHQVTQMGQEVILRCVPISNHLYFYWYRQILGQKVEFLVSFYNNEISEKSEIFDDQFSVERPDGSNFTLKIRSTKLEDSAMYFCASSEQGLVTEAFFGQGTRLTVV.

The CDR3 loop reads CASSYSTGGPDGYTF. In DNA form, the CDR3 reads TGTGCCAGCAGTTACTCGACAGGGGGCCCGGATGGCTACACCTTC. The chain combines TRBV6-5 with TRBJ1-2, with 10 bases matching TRBD1. The CDR3 extends over 15 amino acids. After removal of 0 bases from V and 6 bases from J, the junction contained 4 bases not matched to a gene. Germline loops: CDR1 MNHEY, CDR2 SVGAGI.

The CDR3 is CASSFDRGQNEQFF. CDR3 DNA sequence: TGTGCCAGCAGTTTTGACAGGGGGCAGAATGAGCAGTTCTTC. The gene calls are TRBV28 and TRBJ2-1, with 10 nucleotides matching TRBD1. Germline-derived CDR1 and CDR2 are MDHEN and SYDVKM. The CDR3 spans 14 residues. Trimming removed 3 bases from V and 7 bases from J; junction bases left unmatched: 3. The full variable domain, in which reference TRBV28 and TRBJ2-1 provide the parts outside the CDR3, is DVKVTQSSRYLVKRTGEKVFLECVQDMDHENMFWYRQDPGLGLRLIYFSYDVKMKEKGDIPEGYSVSREKKERFSLILESASTNQTSMYLCASSFDRGQNEQFFGPGTRLTVL.

The table lists this clone with a few counts. CDR3 sequence: CATTGQGPGANTGELFF. DNA of the CDR3: TGTGCCACAACCGGTCAGGGTCCGGGGGCGAACACCGGGGAGCTGTTTTTT. The V gene is TRBV25-1, the J gene TRBJ2-2; perhaps TRBD2 as D (6 bases). With 10 bases removed from V and 0 bases from J, the gap between germline ends came to 21 bases. The length of the CDR3 is 17 residues. Germline values: CDR1 MGHDK, CDR2 SYGVNS. Drawing the rest from reference TRBV25-1 and TRBJ2-2, the complete variable domain is EADIYQTPRYLVIGTGKKITLECSQTMGHDKMYWYQQDPGMELHLIHYSYGVNSTEKGDLSSESTVSRIRTEHFPLTLESARPSHTSQYLCATTGQGPGANTGELFFGEGSRLTVL.

The CDR3 loop is CASSLGQEVYEQYF. DNA of the CDR3: TGTGCCAGCTCATTAGGACAGGAAGTTTACGAGCAGTACTTC. The chain has TRBV18 and TRBJ2-7; 7 bases are shared with TRBD1. The CDR3 runs 14 residues. Germline loops: CDR1 KGHSH, CDR2 LQKENI. V lost 5 bases, J lost 4 bases, and 8 bases stayed unmatched.

The rearrangement links TRBV9 to TRBJ2-7, with D maybe TRBD2 (5 bases). Trimming took off 3 bases at V and 0 bases at J, with 13 bases between the two ends. The CDR3 has 15 residues. CDR1 and CDR2 from the germline V gene are SGDLS and YYNGEE. CDR3 coding DNA: TGTGCCAGCAGCGCCGGGGTCGCGTCCTCCTACGAGCAGTACTTC. Translating it yields CASSAGVASSYEQYF.

This chain connects TRBV2 to TRBJ2-5; the match to TRBD2 covers 8 bases. V shed 8 bases, J shed 4 bases, and the junction held 15 bases outside the gene matches. The CDR3 spans 16 residues. Germline lookup yields CDR1 SNHLY and CDR2 FYNNEI. CDR3 amino acids: CASGTSQQWPLETQYF. The CDR3 nucleotides read TGTGCCAGCGGGACTAGTCAACAATGGCCGCTAGAGACCCAGTACTTC.

J is TRBJ2-7 and V is TRBV28; possibly TRBD2 for D (5 bases). This CDR3 comprises 14 residues. Germline V gene sequence: CDR1 MDHEN, CDR2 SYDVKM. V was cut by 8 bases and J by 6 bases, with 20 bases left in between. The CDR3 region is CASGLHWGGGEQYF. In DNA form, the CDR3 reads TGTGCCAGCGGCCTACACTGGGGTGGAGGCGAGCAGTACTTC.

V usage is TRBV6-4 and J usage is TRBJ2-3; D perhaps matches TRBD2 (6 bases). V dropped 5 bases and J dropped 3 bases, with 9 bases sitting between them. Germline V gene data show CDR1 as MRHNA and CDR2 as SNTAGT. This CDR3 is 13 amino acids long. CDR3 amino acids: CASSLRETDTQYF. As DNA, the CDR3 is TGTGCCAGCAGTTTGCGGGAAACAGATACGCAGTATTTT.

The chain joins TRBV7-8 to TRBJ1-6; TRBD1 matches at 7 bases. This CDR3 has 18 amino acids. V lost 1 base and J lost 8; bases outside the gene matches: 14. CDR1 and CDR2 from the germline V gene are SGHVS and FQNEAQ. Here the CDR3 DNA reads TGTGCCAGCAGCTTAGAGAAGGGGGCCCCCTCCTTAGATTCACCCCTCCACTTT. The encoded protein is CASSLEKGAPSLDSPLHF. Complete variable domain (other parts from reference TRBV7-8 and TRBJ1-6): GAGVSQSPRYKVAKRGQDVALRCDPISGHVSLFWYQQALGQGPEFLTYFQNEAQLDKSGLPSDRFFAERPEGSVSTLKIQRTQQEDSAVYLCASSLEKGAPSLDSPLHFGNGTRLTVT.

This clone came up a few times. V and J are TRBV28 and TRBJ2-2; maybe TRBD1 (6 bases). The V gene's germline CDR1 is MDHEN and CDR2 SYDVKM. This CDR3 comprises 15 residues. Trimming pared 8 bases from V and 6 bases from J, leaving 19 bases between. CDR3 DNA sequence: TGTGCCAGCGGCCTGTGGGGGACAAAGGCCGGGGAGCTGTTTTTT. Protein: CASGLWGTKAGELFF.

The J gene is TRBJ2-1, the V gene TRBV29-1; the D gene is possibly TRBD2 (6 bases). The germline CDR1 and CDR2 sequences are SQVTM and ANQGSEA. The V end was cut by 4 bases, the J end by 4 bases, with 14 bases between. CDR3 length: 14 amino acids. The CDR3 protein is CSVGRLGGYNEQFF. The CDR3 DNA follows: TGCAGCGTTGGCCGACTTGGGGGGTACAATGAGCAGTTCTTC.

This sequence joins TRBV4-1 and TRBJ2-3; 7 bases line up with TRBD2. Germline V lookup: CDR1 MGHRA, CDR2 YSYEKL. With 0 bases clipped from V and 5 bases from J, the junction kept 11 bases outside the gene matches. The length of the CDR3 is 17 residues. The CDR3 region is CASSQEGPGGLLDTQYF. In nucleotides, the CDR3 is TGCGCCAGCAGCCAAGAAGGGCCGGGGGGACTTTTAGATACGCAGTATTTT.

This chain links TRBV18 with TRBJ1-5, with TRBD1 matching 9 bases. Germline lookup yields CDR1 KGHSH and CDR2 LQKENI. The V segment lost 6 bases and the J segment 3 bases; nucleotides outside the gene matches: 9. The CDR3 is made up of 16 amino acids. As DNA, the CDR3 is TGTGCCAGCTCCAAAAACGGACAGGGGAACAATCAGCCCCAGCATTTT. Protein product: CASSKNGQGNNQPQHF.

The gene calls are TRBV25-1 and TRBJ1-6; 8 nucleotides line up with TRBD1. The CDR3 sequence is 13 residues long. CDR1 MGHDK and CDR2 SYGVNS come from the germline V gene. The J segment lost 12 bases and the V segment lost 2 bases, leaving 3 bases of the junction unmatched. The CDR3 sequence: CASSEGQGGPLHF. The CDR3 region has the DNA TGTGCCAGCAGTGAAGGACAGGGTGGACCCCTCCACTTT.

V usage is TRBV28 and J usage is TRBJ1-1, with D unclear. Trimming shortened V by 8 bases and J by 2 bases, and 15 bases separated the two germline ends. Germline values: CDR1 MDHEN, CDR2 SYDVKM. The length of the CDR3 is 14 residues. CDR3 nucleotides: TGTGCCAGCCATACCCCGTACAGAAACACTGAAGCTTTCTTT. Its protein product is CASHTPYRNTEAFF.

This chain links TRBV7-9 with TRBJ1-1, with 7 bases aligning to TRBD1. This CDR3 contains 18 residues. Trimming at V came to 1 base and at J to 3 bases, leaving 14 bases not matched to a gene. Germline loops: CDR1 SEHNR, CDR2 FQNEAQ (reference sequence). CDR3 nucleotide sequence: TGTGCCAGCAGCTTAGATTTCCGACAGGGCTTTCGAGACACTGAAGCTTTCTTT. Protein: CASSLDFRQGFRDTEAFF.

The chain is built from TRBV4-1 and TRBJ2-1, with 11 bases matching TRBD2. Unmatched junction bases numbered 4, after V lost 0 bases and J lost 3 bases. CDR1 is MGHRA, CDR2 YSYEKL, per germline. The CDR3 has 17 residues. For the CDR3, the DNA is TGCGCCAGCAGCCAAGAAGCGGGGACTAGCGGCTACAATGAGCAGTTCTTC. It is translated as CASSQEAGTSGYNEQFF.

J is TRBJ2-4 and V is TRBV5-6, with TRBD2 matching over 9 bases. Looked up from germline, CDR1 is SGHDT and CDR2 is YYEEEE. The CDR3 consists of 16 residues. The J segment lost 6 bases and the V segment lost 0 bases, leaving 7 bases of the junction unmatched. The CDR3 here is CASSLGPSGTGNIQYF. DNA for the CDR3: TGTGCCAGCAGCTTGGGGCCTAGCGGGACGGGAAACATTCAGTACTTC.

The chain uses TRBV28 and TRBJ1-5; TRBD1 aligns across 8 bases. V shed 7 bases and J 8 bases; nucleotides not matched to a gene: 13. The CDR3 spans 15 residues. Germline V gene sequence: CDR1 MDHEN, CDR2 SYDVKM. This CDR3 is CASKLDRGESKPQHF. CDR3 sequence (DNA): TGTGCCAGCAAACTCGACAGGGGTGAAAGCAAGCCCCAGCATTTT.

The chain recombines TRBV19 with TRBJ1-1; weak D call: TRBD1 (6 bases). The CDR3 covers 14 residues. The germline gives CDR1 LNHDA, CDR2 SQIVND (reference sequence). Trimming removed 6 bases at V and 0 bases at J, with 11 bases between. CDR3 in DNA: TGTGCCAGTAGCCTAGGGACACTGAACACTGAAGCTTTCTTT. Amino acids: CASSLGTLNTEAFF.

The chain links TRBV9 to TRBJ1-1; D gene ambiguous. The ends were cut back, 1 base at V and 0 bases at J, with 7 bases in the middle. CDR1 is SGDLS and CDR2 is YYNGEE in the germline V gene. The CDR3 sequence is 14 residues long. The CDR3 bases are TGTGCCAGCAGCGTAAATTCCATGAACACTGAAGCTTTCTTT. Residues: CASSVNSMNTEAFF.

This chain links TRBV7-9 with TRBJ1-1; no reliable D call. Germline V gene sequence: CDR1 SEHNR, CDR2 FQNEAQ (reference sequence). The CDR3 contains 14 residues. The V end lost 2 bases, the J end lost 0 bases, and 7 bases lay between the germline ends. The chain's CDR3 is CASSLKSVNTEAFF. CDR3 DNA sequence: TGTGCCAGCAGCTTAAAGTCAGTGAACACTGAAGCTTTCTTT.

The rearrangement joins TRBV2 to TRBJ1-5, with TRBD1 matching 10 bases. Losses at the gene ends were 6 bases for V and 0 bases for J; bases not matched to a gene: 8. The CDR3 is 17 residues long. Germline V gene lookup returns CDR1 SNHLY and CDR2 FYNNEI. As DNA, the CDR3 is TGTGCCAGCAGAGATCGGACAGGGGGGGGTAGCAATCAGCCCCAGCATTTT. Residues: CASRDRTGGGSNQPQHF.

For this clone: The junction departs from germline at one end; a sequencing error may be responsible. The chain is built from TRBV7-9 and TRBJ1-2, with 12 bases aligning to TRBD1. Germline V gives CDR1 SEHNR, CDR2 FQNEAQ (reference sequence). The CDR3 runs to 17 residues. The CDR3 loop is CDSSLEGTGGASYGYTF. The CDR3 DNA is TGTGACAGCAGCTTAGAAGGGACAGGGGGCGCTTCCTATGGCTACACCTTC.

This clone showed up just a few times. This rearrangement joins TRBV6-6 to TRBJ2-3, with D possibly being TRBD2 (5 bases). The CDR3 consists of 13 residues. V shed 6 bases and J shed 2 bases, with 9 bases lying between them. Germline lookup yields CDR1 MNHNY and CDR2 SVGAGI (reference sequence). This CDR3 reads CASSLGLTDTQYF. CDR3 in DNA: TGTGCCAGCAGCCTCGGACTCACAGATACGCAGTATTTT.

The rearrangement links TRBV10-3 to TRBJ2-1; 10 bases align to TRBD2. This CDR3 is built from 14 residues. The V gene's germline CDR1 is ENHRY and CDR2 SYGVKD. Trimming removed 6 bases from V and 2 bases from J; junction bases left unmatched: 1. The DNA of the CDR3 is TGTGCCATCAGCAGCGGGGGGGCCTACAATGAGCAGTTCTTC. Residues: CAISSGGAYNEQFF.

The V call is TRBV28, the J call TRBJ1-5; 7 nucleotides agree with TRBD1. This CDR3 contains 14 residues. Germline values: CDR1 MDHEN, CDR2 SYDVKM. V shed 5 bases, J shed 3 bases, and the junction held 4 bases outside the gene matches. The CDR3 loop reads CASSPGQNNQPQHF. The CDR3 DNA follows: TGTGCCAGCAGTCCGGGACAGAACAATCAGCCCCAGCATTTT.

This rearrangement joins TRBV27 to TRBJ1-5; the D is unclear. CDR3 length: 12 residues. V was clipped by 6 bases and J by 5 bases, with 8 bases between them. CDR1 is MNHEY, CDR2 SMNVEV, per germline (reference sequence). The CDR3 here is CASRASDQPQHF. Here the CDR3 DNA reads TGTGCCAGCAGGGCCAGTGATCAGCCCCAGCATTTT.

In nucleotides, the CDR3 is TGTGCCAGCAGCTTTGGGGGGGGCCCTCTGCGCGAGCAGTACTTC. Its protein is CASSFGGGPLREQYF. This chain links TRBV5-4 with TRBJ2-7; the D gene is possibly TRBD2 (7 bases). Per the germline V gene, CDR1 is SGHNT and CDR2 is YYREEE (reference sequence). Deletions cut 2 bases from V and 6 bases from J, with 18 bases between. The CDR3 length is 15 residues.

The chain joins TRBV7-6 to TRBJ1-4; D perhaps matches TRBD1 (6 bases). CDR3 length equals 18 residues. Germline loops: CDR1 SGHVS, CDR2 FNYEAQ. The ends were cut back, 1 base at V and 0 bases at J, with 15 bases in the middle. CDR3 DNA sequence: TGTGCCAGCAGCTTAGATCGGGCAGGGGCGCCAACTAATGAAAAACTGTTTTTT. Protein sequence: CASSLDRAGAPTNEKLFF.